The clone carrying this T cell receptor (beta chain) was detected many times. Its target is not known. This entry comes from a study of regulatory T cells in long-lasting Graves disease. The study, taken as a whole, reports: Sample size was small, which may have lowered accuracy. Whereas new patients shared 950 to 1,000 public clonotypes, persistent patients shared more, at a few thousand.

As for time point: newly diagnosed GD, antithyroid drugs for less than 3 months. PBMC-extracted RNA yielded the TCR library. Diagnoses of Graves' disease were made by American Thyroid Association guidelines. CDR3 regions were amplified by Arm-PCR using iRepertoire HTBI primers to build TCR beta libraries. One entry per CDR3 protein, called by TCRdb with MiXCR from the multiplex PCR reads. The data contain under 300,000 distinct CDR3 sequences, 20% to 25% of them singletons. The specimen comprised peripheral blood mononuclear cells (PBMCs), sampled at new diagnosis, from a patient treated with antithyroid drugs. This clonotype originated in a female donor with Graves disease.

The CDR3 DNA reads TGTGCCAGCAGTTTCGGCACGGCGTCGTCCTACGAGCAGTACTTC. This translates into CASSFGTASSYEQYF. The chain couples TRBV12-3 or TRBV12-4 to TRBJ2-7; D gene ambiguous. The V end lost 3 bases, the J end lost 1 base, and 13 bases lay between the germline ends. The CDR3 length is 15 residues.